Listed below are T cell receptor beta chains from one sample, sequenced in a study of PD-L1 blockade in urothelial cancer. The repertoire was sequenced with immunoSEQ multiplex PCR; TCRdb's copy has only in-frame clones and lacks some. This sample has some 65,000 clones, with about four fifths found just once. Sequenced material: PBMCs, taken around atezolizumab (anti-PD-L1) treatment. The receptors come from a man in his sixties or seventies with urothelial cancer. Both conserved end residues are part of each CDR3. The D gene is left open where the match is weak. Clone size is not always given. Where it is, it says once, few, many or a class for expanded clones.

clone size,J gene,D gene,V gene,CDR3 protein,CDR3 DNA
-,TRBJ2-1,-,TRBV2,CASNKDSYNEQFF,TGTGCCAGCAACAAAGACTCCTACAATGAGCAGTTCTTC
-,TRBJ2-7,-,TRBV7-2,CASSLNGGGIYEQYF,TGTGCCAGCAGCTTGAATGGTGGAGGGATTTACGAGCAGTACTTC
-,TRBJ2-7,-,TRBV27,CASSFSRGYEQYF,TGTGCCAGCAGTTTCTCTAGGGGCTACGAGCAGTACTTC
-,TRBJ2-1,TRBD1,TRBV5-4,CASSFGDRQLYNEQFF,TGTGCCAGCAGCTTTGGGGACAGACAGCTTTACAATGAGCAGTTCTTC
-,TRBJ2-5,-,TRBV28,CASSLFSGWQDLQETQYF,TGTGCCAGCAGTTTATTCTCAGGGTGGCAGGACCTCCAAGAGACCCAGTACTTC
-,TRBJ1-2,TRBD1,TRBV4-1,CASSLSPGTGRDYGYTF,TGCGCCAGCAGCCTTTCCCCAGGGACAGGGCGGGACTATGGCTACACCTTC
-,TRBJ1-1,-,TRBV29-1,CSVESWERNTEAFF,TGCAGCGTTGAATCCTGGGAGCGGAACACTGAAGCTTTCTTT
-,TRBJ2-1,-,TRBV5-1,CASSLTGYAGDNEQFF,TGCGCCAGCAGCTTGACAGGATACGCAGGGGACAATGAGCAGTTCTTC
-,TRBJ2-1,TRBD2,TRBV5-4,CASSLAGDYNEQFF,TGTGCCAGCAGCCTGGCGGGGGACTACAATGAGCAGTTCTTC
-,TRBJ2-1,-,TRBV2,CATTYGGLGYRFF,TGTGCCACCACGTATGGGGGCCTGGGCTATAGGTTCTTC
-,TRBJ1-1,-,TRBV5-1,CASSLDPGDYTEAFF,TGCGCCAGCAGCTTGGATCCGGGGGATTACACTGAAGCTTTCTTT
-,TRBJ2-3,TRBD2,TRBV5-6,CASSTGIAGGKDTQYF,TGTGCCAGCAGCACCGGTATAGCGGGAGGGAAAGATACGCAGTATTTT
-,TRBJ1-3,-,TRBV9,CASSVATGGNTIYF,TGTGCCAGCAGCGTAGCTACGGGGGGAAACACCATATATTTT
-,TRBJ1-5,TRBD1,TRBV6-6,CASSYGTGEWQPQHF,TGTGCCAGCAGTTACGGGACAGGTGAATGGCAGCCCCAGCATTTT
-,TRBJ2-2,TRBD1,TRBV18,CASSPSTGATGELFF,TGTGCCAGCTCACCGTCTACAGGGGCCACCGGGGAGCTGTTTTTT
few,TRBJ2-5,-,TRBV15,CATSRDREETQYF,TGTGCCACCAGCAGAGACAGGGAAGAGACCCAGTACTTC
-,TRBJ2-2,-,TRBV5-1,CASSLTSLTGELFF,TGCGCCAGCAGCTTGACTAGCCTCACCGGGGAGCTGTTTTTT
-,TRBJ2-2,-,TRBV6-1,CASSAGLITGELFF,TGTGCCAGCAGTGCTGGACTAATCACCGGGGAGCTGTTTTTT
-,TRBJ2-1,TRBD2,TRBV19,CASRTTGTSGRNEQFF,TGTGCCAGTAGAACCACCGGGACTAGCGGGAGAAATGAGCAGTTCTTC
-,TRBJ2-1,-,TRBV5-1,CASIEGGGVGYEQFF,TGCGCCAGCATCGAGGGGGGGGGAGTAGGGTATGAGCAGTTCTTC
-,TRBJ2-6,-,TRBV10-3,CAISDRTVPTGGANVLTF,TGTGCCATCAGTGATAGGACAGTCCCAACTGGGGGGGCCAACGTCCTGACTTTC
-,TRBJ2-1,TRBD1,TRBV5-1,CASSLDRQSSYNEQFF,TGCGCCAGCAGCCTGGACAGGCAAAGCTCCTACAATGAGCAGTTCTTC
few,TRBJ2-2,TRBD1,TRBV28,CASSLDRGITGELFF,TGTGCCAGCAGTTTGGACAGGGGGATCACCGGGGAGCTGTTTTTT
-,TRBJ1-4,TRBD1,TRBV7-6,CASSPRQGSNEKLFF,TGTGCCAGCAGCCCGAGACAGGGGAGTAATGAAAAACTGTTTTTT
-,TRBJ1-1,-,TRBV5-4,CASSPPGRATEAFF,TGTGCCAGCAGCCCCCCCGGCAGGGCAACTGAAGCTTTCTTT
-,TRBJ1-6,-,TRBV2,CASSEMAVYSPLHF,TGTGCCAGCAGTGAGATGGCCGTCTATTCACCCCTCCACTTT
few,TRBJ2-7,-,TRBV28,CASRPAGVYEQYF,TGTGCCAGCAGACCCGCCGGGGTATACGAGCAGTACTTC
-,TRBJ2-3,-,TRBV7-8,CASSILGGRGTDTQYF,TGTGCCAGCAGCATTTTGGGGGGGCGCGGCACAGATACGCAGTATTTT
once,TRBJ1-1,TRBD1,TRBV5-1,CASSPTGGPLNTEAFF,TGCGCCAGCAGCCCGACAGGGGGCCCACTGAACACTGAAGCTTTCTTT
-,TRBJ2-1,-,TRBV6-5,CASSYGTPLDYNEQFF,TGTGCCAGCAGTTACGGGACTCCCTTGGACTACAATGAGCAGTTCTTC
-,TRBJ2-7,-,TRBV5-1,CASRLQEGPYEQYF,TGCGCCAGCAGACTACAGGAGGGCCCCTACGAGCAGTACTTC
-,TRBJ1-4,-,TRBV7-2,CASSLVGAANEKLFF,TGTGCCAGCAGCTTAGTGGGGGCTGCTAATGAAAAACTGTTTTTT
-,TRBJ2-1,-,TRBV15,CATSGGWDNEQFF,TGTGCCACCAGCGGGGGGTGGGACAATGAGCAGTTCTTC
few,TRBJ2-7,TRBD1,TRBV5-4,CASSSTGWDEQYF,TGTGCCAGCAGTTCGACAGGGTGGGACGAGCAGTACTTC
-,TRBJ1-5,TRBD1,TRBV5-6,CASSSTRRQGSQPQHF,TGTGCCAGCAGCTCTACACGACGACAGGGGAGTCAGCCCCAGCATTTT
-,TRBJ1-1,-,TRBV30,CAWSSGGPRTEAFF,TGTGCCTGGAGTTCGGGGGGGCCGCGTACTGAAGCTTTCTTT
-,TRBJ1-4,-,TRBV28,CASASGYAFEKLFF,TGTGCCAGCGCATCAGGGTATGCGTTCGAAAAACTGTTTTTT
-,TRBJ1-5,TRBD1,TRBV19,CASTDRGLRNQPQHF,TGTGCCAGTACCGACAGGGGGCTTCGCAATCAGCCCCAGCATTTT
-,TRBJ2-3,TRBD2,TRBV5-4,CASSSGLAGGQIDTQYF,TGTGCCAGCAGCTCGGGACTAGCGGGAGGGCAGATAGATACGCAGTATTTT
-,TRBJ1-5,-,TRBV6-6,CASSYRSGGNQPQHF,TGTGCCAGCAGTTACCGCTCGGGAGGAAATCAGCCCCAGCATTTT
few,TRBJ2-1,-,TRBV2,CASRASPSRNEQFF,TGTGCCAGCAGAGCCAGCCCAAGCAGGAATGAGCAGTTCTTC
-,TRBJ2-5,TRBD1,TRBV12-5,CASGLGTGGLETQYF,TGTGCTAGTGGTTTGGGGACAGGGGGCTTGGAGACCCAGTACTTC